Presented here are 19 T cell receptor beta chains from one specimen sequenced in a study of T cells after yellow fever vaccination. TCRdb used MiXCR to reprocess the 5' RACE reads, holding one entry per CDR3 protein. Of about 240,000 distinct CDR3 sequences listed, 6.9% were seen once; the top ten hold about 0.85%. Material: CD4+ T cells sorted from PBMCs, obtained 15 days after the yellow fever booster vaccination. The receptors originated from a man aged 25-45 years who received the YFV17D yellow fever vaccine.

The chain carries TRBV6-5 and TRBJ2-7; no firm D call. The germline V and J ends were trimmed by 5 bases and 7 bases, with 9 bases remaining between them. The germline gives CDR1 MNHEY, CDR2 SVGAGI. The CDR3 length is 11 residues. The CDR3 sequence: CASSNGQEQYF. CDR3 nucleotide sequence: TGTGCCAGCAGTAACGGTCAGGAGCAGTACTTC.

This clonotype was detected only a few times. The DNA of the CDR3 is TGCAGTGCAGGACTAGCGGGGGCTCTGCCCGGGGCCCAGTACTTC. Translating it yields CSAGLAGALPGAQYF. J is TRBJ2-5 and V is TRBV20-1, with 13 positions matching TRBD2. Germline V gene data show CDR1 as DFQATT and CDR2 as SNEGSKA (reference sequence). V dropped 6 bases and J dropped 9; count of bases not matched to a gene: 13. This CDR3 has 15 amino acids.

This clonotype was detected a few times. The gene calls are TRBV5-1 and TRBJ2-3, with a possible D match to TRBD1 (6 bases). V was clipped by 1 base and J by 3 bases, with 9 bases between them. The V gene's germline CDR1 is SGHRS and CDR2 YFSETQ. The CDR3 is made up of 14 amino acids. CDR3 nucleotide sequence: TGCGCCAGCAGCTTGTGGGGGCAAACAGATACGCAGTATTTT. Amino acids: CASSLWGQTDTQYF.

This clonotype was seen ten or more times. V usage is TRBV29-1 and J usage is TRBJ2-7, with 10 bases lining up with TRBD1. Trimming took 0 bases from V and 6 from J; bases not matched to a gene: 2. CDR1 SQVTM and CDR2 ANQGSEA come from the germline V gene. The CDR3 totals 13 residues. In nucleotides, the CDR3 is TGCAGCGTTGAAGAAGGACAGGGGGTCGAGCAGTACTTC. Amino acids: CSVEEGQGVEQYF.

This clonotype was recorded a few times. The chain couples TRBV5-1 to TRBJ1-2, with D possibly TRBD1 on 6 matching bases. Trimming pared 0 bases from V and 7 bases from J, leaving 19 bases between. The germline gives CDR1 SGHRS, CDR2 YFSETQ. The CDR3 has 16 amino acids. The CDR3 nucleotides are TGCGCCAGCAGCTTGGGGGGTACAGGGCGGCCCCTTGGCTACACCTTC. Translated: CASSLGGTGRPLGYTF.

This chain's CDR3 is CASSQGTGGGYTEAFF. CDR3 in DNA: TGTGCCAGCAGCCAAGGGACAGGGGGTGGTTACACTGAAGCTTTCTTT. This rearrangement joins TRBV3-1 to TRBJ1-1; 10 nucleotides line up with TRBD1. The CDR3 is made up of 16 amino acids. The J segment lost 3 bases and the V segment lost 1 base, leaving 5 bases of the junction unmatched. Germline loops: CDR1 LGHDT, CDR2 YNNKEL (reference sequence).

Many counts were recorded for this clonotype. The rearrangement uses TRBV29-1 and TRBJ1-2, with unresolved D. This CDR3 comprises 11 residues. The V end was cut by 3 bases, the J end by 4 bases, with 6 bases between. The germline gives CDR1 SQVTM, CDR2 ANQGSEA. CDR3 residues: CSVEAIYGYTF. CDR3 coding DNA: TGCAGCGTTGAGGCGATCTATGGCTACACCTTC.

The chain joins TRBV5-4 to TRBJ1-1; no firm D call. Trimming shortened V by 0 bases and J by 3 bases, and 12 bases separated the two germline ends. The CDR3 spans 15 residues. CDR1 SGHNT and CDR2 YYREEE come from the germline V gene (reference sequence). In DNA, the CDR3 is TGTGCCAGCAGCTTGGATCTCCGAGCGTACACTGAAGCTTTCTTT. Translating it yields CASSLDLRAYTEAFF. The full variable domain, its missing parts supplied by reference TRBV5-4 and TRBJ1-1, is ETGVTQSPTHLIKTRGQQVTLRCSSQSGHNTVSWYQQALGQGPQFIFQYYREEENGRGNFPPRFSGLQFPNYSSELNVNALELDDSALYLCASSLDLRAYTEAFFGQGTRLTVV.

The V and J genes are TRBV5-1 and TRBJ2-3; the match to TRBD2 covers 10 bases. V was pared by 5 bases and J by 3 bases, with 6 bases of the junction left unmatched. Germline V gene sequence: CDR1 SGHRS, CDR2 YFSETQ. The CDR3 is 15 residues long. The CDR3 reads CASSLGLAATDTQYF. DNA for the CDR3: TGCGCCAGCAGTCTTGGACTAGCGGCAACAGATACGCAGTATTTT.

This clonotype has more than one count but fewer than ten. This chain uses TRBV19 with TRBJ1-5; 7 bases align to TRBD1. Germline V gene data show CDR1 as LNHDA and CDR2 as SQIVND (reference sequence). CDR3 size: 15 residues. Trimming cost V 5 bases and J 1 base; bases outside gene matches: 5. CDR3 bases: TGTGCCAGTAGTTCAAGGGGGCTGAGCAATCAGCCCCAGCATTTT. Protein product: CASSSRGLSNQPQHF.

V and J are TRBV6-6 and TRBJ2-5; D is uncertain. V lost 6 bases to trimming and J lost 4 bases, with 12 bases between them. Germline values: CDR1 MNHNY, CDR2 SVGAGI (reference sequence). The CDR3 runs to 13 residues. CDR3 sequence: CASSDPFTETQYF. CDR3 sequence (DNA): TGTGCCAGCAGCGACCCCTTCACAGAGACCCAGTACTTC.

This clonotype was counted between two and nine times. The chain recombines TRBV6-5 with TRBJ2-1; the match to TRBD2 covers 10 bases. V lost 4 bases to trimming and J lost 6 bases; unmatched junction nucleotides: 9. The germline CDR1 and CDR2 sequences are MNHEY and SVGAGI. The CDR3 length is 16 residues. CDR3 nucleotide sequence: TGTGCCAGCAGTTCCCCTAGCGGGAGAGGGGGCAATGAGCAGTTCTTC. As protein: CASSSPSGRGGNEQFF.

The chain combines TRBV15 with TRBJ2-1, with TRBD2 matching 13 bases. V gave up 3 bases and J gave up 6 bases; unmatched junction bases: 5. This CDR3 has 16 residues. Germline-derived CDR1 and CDR2 are LNHNV and YYDKDF (reference sequence). CDR3 DNA sequence: TGTGCCACCAGCAGGGGAGGGACTAGCGGGATCAATGAGCAGTTCTTC. Amino acids: CATSRGGTSGINEQFF. Combining the CDR3 with reference TRBV15 and TRBJ2-1 gives the whole variable domain DAMVIQNPRYQVTQFGKPVTLSCSQTLNHNVMYWYQQKSSQAPKLLFHYYDKDFNNEADTPDNFQSRRPNTSFCFLDIRSPGLGDTAMYLCATSRGGTSGINEQFFGPGTRLTVL.

This clonotype was observed a few times. J is TRBJ2-2 and V is TRBV30; D is undetermined. The CDR3 consists of 18 residues. V was shortened by 0 bases and J by 6 bases, with 23 bases between the two germline ends. From germline, CDR1 is GTSNPN and CDR2 SVGIG (reference sequence). The CDR3 protein is CAWSVELGTPADPGELFF. CDR3 DNA: TGTGCCTGGAGTGTAGAATTGGGCACACCGGCGGATCCCGGGGAGCTGTTTTTT.

The sample holds a few counts of this clonotype. The genes are TRBV6-1 and TRBJ2-7, with D perhaps matching TRBD1 or TRBD2 (5 bases each). Between the trimmed V and J ends, which lost 5 bases and 2 bases, there was a span of 13 bases. The CDR3 spans 14 residues. The germline V gene has CDR1 MNHNS and CDR2 SASEGT. CDR3 loop: CASSPQVGAYEQYF. For the CDR3, the DNA is TGTGCCAGCAGTCCCCAAGTGGGGGCCTACGAGCAGTACTTC.

This clonotype was seen ten or more times. This rearrangement joins TRBV9 to TRBJ2-7; TRBD2 matches 8 bases. Germline CDR1 is SGDLS and CDR2 is YYNGEE. With 4 bases clipped from V and 2 bases from J, the junction kept 8 bases outside the gene matches. The CDR3 spans 15 residues. CDR3 sequence reads: CASSPGGQHTYEQYF. The CDR3 nucleotides are TGTGCCAGCAGCCCGGGGGGGCAGCACACCTACGAGCAGTACTTC.

In this sample, this clonotype turned up a few times. The chain couples TRBV6-5 to TRBJ2-5, with 10 bases aligning to TRBD2. The germline CDR1 and CDR2 sequences are MNHEY and SVGAGI. The CDR3 length is 15 residues. V shed 0 bases, J shed 3 bases, and the junction held 1 base outside the gene matches. The CDR3 nucleotides read TGTGCCAGCAGTTACTCTGGGACTAGCGAAGAGACCCAGTACTTC. Its translation is CASSYSGTSEETQYF.

The sample holds a few counts of this clonotype. The CDR3: CASSPSSGSSYEQYF. The CDR3 nucleotides are TGTGCCAGCTCACCATCCTCCGGGAGCTCCTACGAGCAGTACTTC. This chain connects TRBV18 to TRBJ2-7, with D possibly matching TRBD2 (6 bases). Germline CDR1 and CDR2: KGHSH and LQKENI. The CDR3 contains 15 residues. V lost 2 bases, J lost 0 bases, and 11 bases lay in between.

The chain carries TRBV20-1 and TRBJ2-7; D is ambiguous. With 5 bases removed from V and 5 bases from J, the gap between germline ends came to 13 bases. Germline-derived CDR1 and CDR2 are DFQATT and SNEGSKA (reference sequence). There are 12 residues in the CDR3. CDR3 region: CSAATEIHEQYF. CDR3 nucleotides: TGCAGTGCTGCGACTGAGATTCACGAGCAGTACTTC.